Each of the 21 T cell receptor beta chains below was sequenced from the same sample in a study of cytomegalovirus exposure and HLA in healthy donors. The study ran its PCR with 60 Vbeta and 13 Jbeta primers. Measured with immunoSEQ multiplex PCR; TCRdb has only the in-frame clones, and not every one. The sample lists under 150,000 clones; 82% were seen once. The sequenced sample consisted of PBMCs. The receptors originated from a woman under 30 in good health and CMV-seronegative.

CDR3 region: CASSLTSADYSYEQYF. CDR3 coding DNA: TGTGCCAGCAGCCTAACTAGCGCAGATTACTCCTACGAGCAGTACTTC. This chain links TRBV13 with TRBJ2-7, with 7 bases that match TRBD2. This CDR3 comprises 16 residues. Germline V lookup: CDR1 PRHDT, CDR2 FYEKMQ (reference sequence). J was trimmed by 0 bases and V by 5 bases; bases with no gene match: 10.

The chain employs TRBV7-2 and TRBJ2-7; D perhaps matches TRBD2 (5 bases). The ends were cut back, 3 bases at V and 6 bases at J, with 6 bases in the middle. CDR3 length equals 11 residues. CDR1 and CDR2 (germline): SGHTA, FQGNSA. The CDR3 reads CASSFGLEQYV. For the CDR3, the DNA is TGTGCCAGCAGCTTCGGACTCGAGCAGTACGTC.

The chain recombines TRBV5-8 with TRBJ2-5; the match to TRBD1 covers 9 bases. Looked up from germline, CDR1 is SGHTS and CDR2 is YDEGEE. With V trimmed by 3 bases and J by 3 bases, 0 bases remained unmatched. CDR3 length: 13 residues. This CDR3 is CASSWDREETQYF. The DNA of the CDR3 is TGTGCCAGCAGCTGGGACAGGGAAGAGACCCAGTACTTC.

This rearrangement joins TRBV14 to TRBJ2-7, with TRBD1 as a possible D gene (6 bases). Trimming stripped 3 bases from V and 2 bases from J, with 11 bases between. From germline, CDR1 is SGHDN and CDR2 FVKESK. The CDR3 sequence is 14 residues long. The CDR3 here is CASSQDSPPYEQYF. The CDR3 DNA sequence: TGTGCCAGCAGCCAGGACAGTCCCCCCTACGAGCAGTACTTC.

V is TRBV27 and J is TRBJ2-3; 7 nucleotides agree with TRBD1. Per the germline V gene, CDR1 is MNHEY and CDR2 is SMNVEV (reference sequence). The trim removed 3 bases at V and 1 base at J, leaving 1 base unmatched. The CDR3 contains 14 residues. The CDR3 is CASSFTGGTDTQYF. DNA for the CDR3: TGTGCCAGCAGTTTCACAGGGGGCACAGATACGCAGTATTTT.

The chain employs TRBV7-9 and TRBJ2-3; tentatively, D is TRBD1 (5 bases). V lost 4 bases, J lost 0 bases, and 14 bases lay in between. The germline CDR1 and CDR2 sequences are SEHNR and FQNEAQ (reference sequence). The CDR3 sequence is 16 residues long. The CDR3 coding sequence is TGTGCCAGCAGCTCCCAATTGTGGGGCAGCACAGATACGCAGTATTTT. The encoded protein is CASSSQLWGSTDTQYF.

The chain links TRBV27 to TRBJ2-2; 8 nucleotides agree with TRBD1. Germline V gives CDR1 MNHEY, CDR2 SMNVEV (reference sequence). The CDR3 contains 19 residues. J lost 5 bases, V lost 5 bases, and 19 bases had no gene match. The CDR3 DNA is TGTGCCAGCAGTCTCCGACCGCAGGGGGCGCGGGGCCGGACCGGGGAGCTGTTTTTT. It encodes CASSLRPQGARGRTGELFF.

Remarks on this clone: One end of the junction is discordant with germline, which a read error may explain. V is TRBV5-4 and J is TRBJ1-1; D possibly corresponds to TRBD1 (5 bases). This CDR3 is built from 14 residues. Germline CDR1 SGHNT, CDR2 YYREEE (reference sequence). The CDR3 nucleotides read TGTGCCAGCAGCTTGGGTCCAGGGAACGCTGAAGCTTTCTTT. Translation gives CASSLGPGNAEAFF.

The chain has TRBV5-1 and TRBJ2-7; 9 bases agree with TRBD2. Germline V lookup: CDR1 SGHRS, CDR2 YFSETQ. This CDR3 contains 18 residues. Unmatched junction bases numbered 16, after V lost 4 bases and J lost 2 bases. The DNA for the CDR3 is TGCGCCAGCAGCAGGATTCCGGGACTAGCATCCTCTCCCTACGAGCAGTACTTC. Translated: CASSRIPGLASSPYEQYF.

The chain has TRBV19 and TRBJ1-5; 8 bases line up with TRBD1. The junction had 6 bases not matched to a gene; V was cut back by 3 bases and J by 2 bases. The germline V gene encodes CDR1 LNHDA and CDR2 SQIVND (reference sequence). The CDR3 covers 16 residues. The DNA of the CDR3 is TGTGCCAGTAGTATGGCAGGGGGCGCGGGCAATCAGCCCCAGCATTTT. It translates to CASSMAGGAGNQPQHF.

The chain employs TRBV19 and TRBJ2-7; tentatively, D is TRBD2 (6 bases). The CDR3 is 16 amino acids. Trimming took 5 bases from V and 0 from J, leaving 17 bases between them. The germline V gene has CDR1 LNHDA and CDR2 SQIVND (reference sequence). The CDR3 is CASSAPGSGNSYEQYF. The CDR3 DNA sequence: TGTGCCAGTAGTGCTCCCGGGAGTGGGAACTCCTACGAGCAGTACTTC.

Turning to this clone: One end of the junction fails to match germline, which may point to a read error. V and J are TRBV28 and TRBJ1-1; 7 bases are shared with TRBD1. CDR3 size: 13 residues. Germline V gene data show CDR1 as MDHEN and CDR2 as SYDVKM. The CDR3 sequence: CASSRDRVAEDFF. In DNA, the CDR3 is TGTGCCAGCAGTCGTGACAGGGTGGCTGAAGATTTCTTT.

The CDR3 nucleotides read TGTGCCAGCAGGTTAAGCGGGAGGGGGTCCTACAATGAGCAGTTCTTC. Translating it yields CASRLSGRGSYNEQFF. The J gene is TRBJ2-1, the V gene TRBV7-2; 10 bases fit TRBD2. J gave up 1 base and V 6 bases, and 6 bases lay outside the gene matches. The CDR3 contains 16 residues. CDR1 is SGHTA, CDR2 FQGNSA, per germline.

CDR3 in amino acids: CASTIGRNTEAFF. DNA of the CDR3: TGTGCCAGCACGATAGGGAGGAACACTGAAGCTTTCTTT. The genes are TRBV11-3 and TRBJ1-1; D uncertain. The CDR3 loop spans 13 amino acids. V was cut by 7 bases and J by 1 base, with 10 bases left in between. Germline values: CDR1 SGHNT, CDR2 YENEEA.

The chain links TRBV27 to TRBJ2-5, with 7 bases fitting TRBD2. CDR3 length: 15 amino acids. Germline V gives CDR1 MNHEY, CDR2 SMNVEV (reference sequence). Losses at the gene ends were 5 bases for V and 4 bases for J; bases not matched to a gene: 10. The CDR3 loop is CASSPFTSVVETQYF. The DNA of the CDR3 is TGTGCCAGCAGTCCGTTCACTAGCGTTGTAGAGACCCAGTACTTC.

The chain uses TRBV27 and TRBJ1-5, with TRBD1 matching 10 bases. The CDR3 is 16 amino acids. Germline assignment: CDR1 MNHEY and CDR2 SMNVEV (reference sequence). Trimming cost V 7 bases and J 3 bases; bases outside gene matches: 9. DNA for the CDR3: TGTGCCAGCATGACCGGGACAGGGGCCTTCAATCAGCCCCAGCATTTT. This codes for CASMTGTGAFNQPQHF.

The J gene is TRBJ2-7, the V gene TRBV27, with 8 bases aligning to TRBD2. After removal of 3 bases from V and 4 bases from J, the junction contained 5 bases not matched to a gene. The CDR3 is 14 amino acids. The germline gives CDR1 MNHEY, CDR2 SMNVEV (reference sequence). Written as DNA, the CDR3 is TGTGCCAGCAGTTTGGATAGCGGGACTTACGAGCAGTACTTC. It yields the protein CASSLDSGTYEQYF.

The rearrangement uses TRBV7-2 and TRBJ2-3; 10 nucleotides line up with TRBD2. V lost 4 bases to trimming and J lost 3 bases; unmatched junction nucleotides: 4. This CDR3 contains 15 residues. Germline V CDR1 and CDR2: SGHTA, FQGNSA. Here the CDR3 reads CASSWGLALTDTQYF. The CDR3, as DNA: TGTGCCAGCAGCTGGGGACTAGCGTTGACAGATACGCAGTATTTT.

The V gene is TRBV28, the J gene TRBJ1-2; a possible D gene is TRBD1 (5 bases). Between the trimmed V and J ends, which lost 3 bases and 3 bases, there was a span of 8 bases. The CDR3 consists of 13 residues. Germline loops: CDR1 MDHEN, CDR2 SYDVKM. Here the CDR3 reads CASSLETDYGYTF. The CDR3 nucleotides read TGTGCCAGCAGTTTGGAGACAGACTATGGCTACACCTTC.

The chain couples TRBV7-2 to TRBJ1-2, with 9 positions matching TRBD1. CDR3 length equals 16 residues. With V trimmed by 2 bases and J by 8 bases, 12 bases remained unmatched. Germline V CDR1 and CDR2: SGHTA, FQGNSA. CDR3 DNA: TGTGCCAGCAGCTTACGCCAACAGGGGGCTAAGCAAGGCTACACCTTC. Translated, it gives CASSLRQQGAKQGYTF.

The chain recombines TRBV5-1 with TRBJ1-1; 7 positions match TRBD1. V trimming: 3 bases; J trimming: 6 bases; junction bases outside the gene matches: 8. The CDR3 consists of 14 residues. Germline lookup yields CDR1 SGHRS and CDR2 YFSETQ. The CDR3 DNA is TGCGCCAGCAGCTCCTGGACAGGATGGCCTGAAGCTTTCTTT. Protein sequence: CASSSWTGWPEAFF.